Presented here are 21 T cell receptor beta chains from one specimen sequenced in a study of cytomegalovirus exposure and HLA in healthy donors. The PCR had 60 Vbeta and 13 Jbeta primers. The assay was immunoSEQ multiplex PCR, and TCRdb's table has in-frame clones only and misses some. Of under 200,000 clones listed, around 81% are singletons. Sequencing was carried out using PBMCs. The source is a man between 40 and 49 years old in good health and CMV-seronegative.

The chain carries TRBV5-1 and TRBJ1-3; TRBD1 matches at 7 bases. Germline V gene lookup returns CDR1 SGHRS and CDR2 YFSETQ. The CDR3 runs to 16 residues. Trimming removed 4 bases from V and 0 bases from J; junction bases left unmatched: 7. CDR3 sequence (DNA): TGCGCCAGCAGCCCTTGGGACAGCAACTCTGGAAACACCATATATTTT. Translation: CASSPWDSNSGNTIYF. The complete variable domain, with remaining parts taken from reference TRBV5-1 and TRBJ1-3, reads KAGVTQTPRYLIKTRGQQVTLSCSPISGHRSVSWYQQTPGQGLQFLFEYFSETQRNKGNFPGRFSGRQFSNSRSEMNVSTLELGDSALYLCASSPWDSNSGNTIYFGEGSWLTVV.

The chain joins TRBV7-2 to TRBJ2-7, with a tentative D call TRBD2 (7 bases). V shed 3 bases and J shed 2 bases, with 14 bases lying between them. CDR1 and CDR2 from the germline V gene are SGHTA and FQGNSA. This CDR3 comprises 15 residues. CDR3 bases: TGTGCCAGCAGCTTGGACGGGGGGCTCACCTACGAGCAGTACTTC. Amino acids: CASSLDGGLTYEQYF.

As regards this clone: In the same sample, other DNA sequences code for this CDR3. The chain recombines TRBV18 with TRBJ2-7, with a possible D match to TRBD1 (6 bases). Germline V gives CDR1 KGHSH, CDR2 LQKENI. V dropped 3 bases and J dropped 3 bases, with 6 bases sitting between them. The CDR3 runs to 12 residues. The CDR3 sequence is CASSPDSYEQYF. CDR3 nucleotides: TGTGCCAGCTCACCGGACAGCTACGAGCAGTACTTC.

This clone has just one count. This chain connects TRBV29-1 to TRBJ1-5; D unclear. The V gene lost 4 bases and the J gene lost 7 bases, with 14 bases spanning the gap. Germline V CDR1 and CDR2: SQVTM, ANQGSEA. This CDR3 comprises 13 residues. The CDR3 nucleotides are TGCAGCGTTGGAGCGGGGTTGGGACAGCCCCAGCATTTT. Translated: CSVGAGLGQPQHF.

This sequence joins TRBV5-1 and TRBJ2-3; D unclear. V dropped 5 bases and J dropped 2 bases, with 15 bases sitting between them. Looked up from germline, CDR1 is SGHRS and CDR2 is YFSETQ. There are 15 residues in the CDR3. CDR3 loop: CASSSYSKSTDTQYF. The CDR3 bases are TGCGCCAGCAGTTCGTACTCAAAATCCACAGATACGCAGTATTTT.

V is TRBV5-1 and J is TRBJ1-1; 8 bases are shared with TRBD1. The V gene's germline CDR1 is SGHRS and CDR2 YFSETQ. Losses at the gene ends were 4 bases for V and 0 bases for J; bases not matched to a gene: 5. The CDR3 is 15 residues long. CDR3 protein: CASSHGQGMNTEAFF. CDR3 DNA sequence: TGCGCCAGCAGCCACGGACAGGGCATGAACACTGAAGCTTTCTTT.

The chain is built from TRBV25-1 and TRBJ2-7; the D gene is possibly TRBD2 (6 bases). V lost 3 bases and J lost 5, with 17 bases in between. Germline V gene sequence: CDR1 MGHDK, CDR2 SYGVNS. This CDR3 region has 15 residues. The CDR3 loop reads CASSERDLGIHEQYF. In nucleotides, the CDR3 is TGTGCCAGCAGTGAGCGGGACCTCGGAATCCACGAGCAGTACTTC.

The J gene is TRBJ2-7, the V gene TRBV19, with D hard to call. The CDR3 covers 11 residues. CDR1 and CDR2 (germline): LNHDA, SQIVND (reference sequence). The germline V and J ends were trimmed by 5 bases and 7 bases, with 9 bases remaining between them. The CDR3 here is CASSSAREQYF. CDR3 sequence (DNA): TGTGCCAGTAGTTCGGCGAGGGAGCAGTACTTC.

The chain recombines TRBV10-3 with TRBJ2-1, with D maybe TRBD2 (6 bases). Germline V gene sequence: CDR1 ENHRY, CDR2 SYGVKD. V lost 6 bases, J lost 3 bases, and 9 bases lay in between. This CDR3 is 13 amino acids long. CDR3 bases: TGTGCCATCAGGGGACTCGGCTACAATGAGCAGTTCTTC. It is translated as CAIRGLGYNEQFF.

The gene calls are TRBV6-1 and TRBJ2-5, with 8 bases aligning to TRBD1. Germline values: CDR1 MNHNS, CDR2 SASEGT. The CDR3 sequence is 13 residues long. J gave up 5 bases and V 5 bases, and 4 bases lay outside the gene matches. CDR3 sequence reads: CASSMDRAETQYF. In DNA form, the CDR3 reads TGTGCCAGCAGTATGGACAGGGCTGAGACCCAGTACTTC.

The chain carries TRBV25-1 and TRBJ2-7; 10 positions agree with TRBD1. Germline values: CDR1 MGHDK, CDR2 SYGVNS. The trim removed 3 bases at V and 2 bases at J, leaving 4 bases unmatched. CDR3 length equals 15 residues. The CDR3 sequence: CASSDPGQGAYEQYF. The DNA of the CDR3 is TGTGCCAGCAGTGACCCCGGACAGGGGGCCTACGAGCAGTACTTC.

The CDR3 is CASSPGGGPYEQYF. Here the CDR3 DNA reads TGTGCCAGCAGTCCGGGCGGAGGACCCTACGAGCAGTACTTC. The chain employs TRBV6-5 and TRBJ2-7; D possibly corresponds to TRBD2 (5 bases). This CDR3 is 14 amino acids long. CDR1 is MNHEY and CDR2 is SVGAGI in the germline V gene. The V and J ends lost 5 bases and 2 bases respectively, with 13 bases between them.

This clone was picked up a small number of times. The chain links TRBV19 to TRBJ2-1; TRBD2 agrees at 11 bases. The CDR3 contains 15 residues. Germline V gives CDR1 LNHDA, CDR2 SQIVND (reference sequence). With V trimmed by 6 bases and J by 6 bases, 7 bases remained unmatched. CDR3 DNA sequence: TGTGCCAGTAGCTTAGCGGGAGGGCCGGGCAATGAGCAGTTCTTC. Its translation: CASSLAGGPGNEQFF.

The gene calls are TRBV5-6 and TRBJ2-7; weak D call: TRBD1 (6 bases). The CDR3 loop spans 16 amino acids. Germline V lookup: CDR1 SGHDT, CDR2 YYEEEE. The germline V and J ends were trimmed by 5 bases and 4 bases, with 22 bases remaining between them. CDR3: CASRFDRTPPVYEQYF. CDR3 nucleotide sequence: TGTGCCAGCAGATTTGACAGGACCCCCCCGGTATACGAGCAGTACTTC. The whole variable domain, remainder taken from reference TRBV5-6 and TRBJ2-7, is DAGVTQSPTHLIKTRGQQVTLRCSPKSGHDTVSWYQQALGQGPQFIFQYYEEEERQRGNFPDRFSGHQFPNYSSELNVNALLLGDSALYLCASRFDRTPPVYEQYFGPGTRLTVT.

This chain uses TRBV19 with TRBJ1-1, with D tentatively TRBD1 (5 bases). V was trimmed by 1 base and J by 1 base, leaving 10 bases between them. CDR3 length equals 15 residues. Per germline, CDR1 LNHDA and CDR2 SQIVND (reference sequence). The chain's CDR3 is CASSIGGGTNTEAFF. CDR3 sequence (DNA): TGTGCCAGTAGTATAGGGGGCGGGACGAACACTGAAGCTTTCTTT.

The CDR3 DNA sequence: TGTGCCAGCAGCTTAGGGGACAGTGAGCAGTTCTTC. It translates to CASSLGDSEQFF. The rearrangement joins TRBV7-9 to TRBJ2-1; 7 bases map to TRBD1. Per germline, CDR1 SEHNR and CDR2 FQNEAQ (reference sequence). V was pared by 1 base and J by 9 bases, with 0 bases of the junction left unmatched. The CDR3 consists of 12 residues.

CDR3 coding DNA: TGTGCCATCAGTGAGTCCCAGCGCCAGTCTTTCAATGAGCAGTTCTTC. This translates into CAISESQRQSFNEQFF. The J gene is TRBJ2-1, the V gene TRBV10-3; no clear D. V was clipped by 0 bases and J by 6 bases, with 15 bases between them. Germline-derived CDR1 and CDR2 are ENHRY and SYGVKD. This CDR3 is built from 16 residues.

This clone was counted a single time. The chain links TRBV19 to TRBJ1-1; D not certain. Germline lookup yields CDR1 LNHDA and CDR2 SQIVND (reference sequence). V lost 1 base and J lost 1, with 4 bases in between. The CDR3 spans 13 residues. The CDR3 sequence is CASSIGGNTEAFF. As DNA, the CDR3 is TGTGCCAGTAGTATAGGAGGGAACACTGAAGCTTTCTTT.

The V gene is TRBV4-3, the J gene TRBJ2-1; 11 nucleotides line up with TRBD2. CDR1 and CDR2 from the germline V gene are LGHNA and YSLEER. The V gene end was trimmed by 5 bases and the J gene end by 7 bases; junction bases not matched to a gene: 13. CDR3 size: 17 residues. CDR3 region: CASSYRPLAGGPNEQFF. In nucleotides, the CDR3 is TGCGCCAGCAGCTATCGGCCTTTAGCGGGGGGGCCGAATGAGCAGTTCTTC.

This sequence joins TRBV4-3 and TRBJ2-1; 8 bases are a match to TRBD2. Germline CDR1 LGHNA, CDR2 YSLEER. The trim removed 5 bases at V and 8 bases at J, leaving 11 bases unmatched. This CDR3 contains 15 residues. CDR3 nucleotide sequence: TGCGCCAGCAGCGATACGGGGGGGCTTAAGGATGAGCAGTTCTTC. Translated: CASSDTGGLKDEQFF.

The chain combines TRBV7-9 with TRBJ1-5, with a tentative D call TRBD1 (5 bases). Trimming removed 5 bases from V and 3 bases from J, with 17 bases in between. The CDR3 has 16 amino acids. The germline gives CDR1 SEHNR, CDR2 FQNEAQ (reference sequence). CDR3 sequence: CASSTYVGGDNQPQHF. Here the CDR3 DNA reads TGTGCCAGCAGCACCTATGTTGGGGGGGACAATCAGCCCCAGCATTTT.